This T cell receptor beta chain was recovered during a study of liver allograft versus peripheral blood T cells. On the study more broadly: Comparative analysis was performed on T cell receptor repertoires from transplanted livers and from recipients' peripheral blood. General observations from the study: Liver allograft repertoires of T cell receptors reportedly diverged from peripheral blood repertoires.

The ends were cut back, 6 bases at V and 1 base at J, with 9 bases in the middle. The germline gives CDR1 ENHRY, CDR2 SYGVKD. This CDR3 is 13 amino acids long. This clonotype has ten or more counts. Antigen: not known. TCRdb passed the reads through MiXCR, listing each CDR3 protein once. The repertoire has some 16,000 distinct CDR3 sequences, 22% of them found once; the top ten carry roughly 13%. This TCR came from a human patient who had a liver transplant. Some T cells may be the graft donor's. J is TRBJ1-1 and V is TRBV10-3; D remains unclear. The CDR3: CAIRIQWNTEAFF. The CDR3 DNA reads TGTGCCATCAGGATACAATGGAACACTGAAGCTTTCTTT.